This T cell receptor beta chain was identified during a study of blood T cells in healthy people across ages. The study's findings and limits: Whereas aged donors had fewer naive CD4+ cells, long-lived donors had more of them and higher diversity.

Together with a sample-barcoded 5' primer, a J-beta primer mix was included in a second PCR lasting roughly 7 to 11 cycles. Tags on each cDNA molecule came from a template-switch adaptor with 12 random nucleotides. Every sample gave at least 3 million paired-end reads containing CDR3. From the 5' RACE reads, TCRdb called clonotypes with MiXCR, one entry per CDR3 protein. The table includes about 700,000 distinct CDR3 sequences, 32% detected once. This clonotype came up many times. Its specificity is not known. Germline V lookup: CDR1 DFQATT, CDR2 SNEGSKA (reference sequence). J gave up 1 base and V 3 bases, and 11 bases lay outside the gene matches. The CDR3 loop spans 16 amino acids.

The sequence was collected from a woman older than 75 in good health. V and J are TRBV20-1 and TRBJ2-5, with 7 nucleotides matching TRBD1. The sample consisted of blood. DNA for the CDR3: TGCAGTGCTAGTGCACAGGGGAGAAGGGGCCAAGAGACCCAGTACTTC. It codes for CSASAQGRRGQETQYF.